This entry lists 20 T cell receptor beta chains sequenced from one sample in a study of T cell repertoires in cytomegalovirus infection. TCRdb reprocessed the reads via MiXCR and lists one record per CDR3 protein. The table lists around 770,000 distinct CDR3 sequences, about 28% of them singletons. Their antigen targets remain unknown. The sequences come from cultured CD8+ T cells from PBMCs, collected from culture after CMV antigen stimulation. These TCRs come from a human donor in good health (CMV status not recorded). Some clones in this sample may be carry-over from other donors' samples.

The V and J genes are TRBV10-2 and TRBJ2-1; 8 nucleotides match TRBD2. The V gene end was trimmed by 3 bases and the J gene end by 9 bases; junction bases not matched to a gene: 10. This CDR3 contains 15 residues. In germline, CDR1 is WSHSY, CDR2 SAAADI. DNA of the CDR3: TGCGCCAGCAGTGAATTTAGCGGGGCCCGGAGTGAGCAGTTCTTC. It specifies CASSEFSGARSEQFF.

This clonotype has a single count. The chain couples TRBV27 to TRBJ2-1; weak D call: TRBD2 (5 bases). CDR1 is MNHEY, CDR2 SMNVEV, per germline (reference sequence). V shed 5 bases and J shed 0 bases, with 11 bases lying between them. The CDR3 consists of 15 residues. CDR3: CASSVGVRSYNEQFF. CDR3 in DNA: TGTGCCAGCAGTGTCGGGGTACGCTCCTACAATGAGCAGTTCTTC.

This clonotype has ten or more counts. V usage is TRBV7-8 and J usage is TRBJ2-1, with D possibly being TRBD1 or TRBD2 (5 bases each). Germline V gene data show CDR1 as SGHVS and CDR2 as FQNEAQ. CDR3 size: 17 residues. Trimming took off 1 base at V and 3 bases at J, with 16 bases between the two ends. CDR3 amino acids: CASSLDHPGRLYNEQFF. DNA of the CDR3: TGTGCCAGCAGCTTAGATCACCCGGGACGTCTCTACAATGAGCAGTTCTTC.

The rearrangement joins TRBV7-4 to TRBJ2-6, with unresolved D. CDR3 length: 16 amino acids. Between the trimmed V and J ends, which lost 1 base and 0 bases, there was a span of 7 bases. Germline V gene lookup returns CDR1 SGHVT and CDR2 SQSDAQ. CDR3 amino acids: CASSLVRSSGANVLTF. As DNA, the CDR3 is TGTGCCAGCAGCTTAGTCAGGTCCTCTGGGGCCAACGTCCTGACTTTC.

This chain links TRBV29-1 with TRBJ1-2; D is perhaps TRBD1 (5 bases). From germline, CDR1 is SQVTM and CDR2 ANQGSEA. V was pared by 4 bases and J by 5 bases, with 23 bases between. The CDR3 consists of 16 residues. The CDR3 protein is CSVALAPGPEEYGYTF. The CDR3 region has the DNA TGCAGCGTTGCCCTAGCCCCGGGACCGGAGGAATATGGCTACACCTTC.

This clonotype was picked up many times. This chain connects TRBV4-1 to TRBJ2-7; D call uncertain. Germline V gene data show CDR1 as MGHRA and CDR2 as YSYEKL. The V gene lost 2 bases and the J gene lost 2 bases, with 1 base spanning the gap. This CDR3 has 11 residues. This CDR3 is CASSQPYEQYV. CDR3 nucleotides: TGCGCCAGCAGCCAACCCTACGAGCAGTACGTC.

This clonotype came up many times. The gene calls are TRBV7-8 and TRBJ2-3, with TRBD2 matching over 11 bases. Germline V gene lookup returns CDR1 SGHVS and CDR2 FQNEAQ. The V segment lost 5 bases and the J segment 5 bases; nucleotides outside the gene matches: 12. There are 17 residues in the CDR3. Here the CDR3 DNA reads TGTGCCAGCAGCCTAAGACCCGGGACTAGCGGCCAAGATACGCAGTATTTT. Translation: CASSLRPGTSGQDTQYF.

On this clonotype: A much larger clone sits a single nucleotide away, making a read error possible. The V gene is TRBV7-2, the J gene TRBJ1-6; 7 bases fit TRBD1. Germline V lookup: CDR1 SGHTA, CDR2 FQGNSA. CDR3 size: 14 residues. CDR3 in amino acids: CAGSFTGVFAPLHF. CDR3 DNA: TGTGCCGGCAGCTTTACAGGGGTTTTTGCACCCCTCCACTTT.

The chain joins TRBV19 to TRBJ1-2; 10 bases map to TRBD1. Germline CDR1 and CDR2: LNHDA and SQIVND (reference sequence). The trim removed 5 bases at V and 13 bases at J, leaving 10 bases unmatched. This CDR3 comprises 13 residues. In DNA form, the CDR3 reads TGTGCCAGTAGTCCCGGACAGGGGGTTGGCACCACCTTC. It codes for CASSPGQGVGTTF.

The chain links TRBV9 to TRBJ2-2, with 8 bases lining up with TRBD2. The ends lost 0 bases at V and 5 bases at J; junction bases unmatched: 6. This CDR3 has 16 amino acids. Germline CDR1 reads SGDLS; CDR2 reads YYNGEE. This CDR3 is CASSVVGSGETGELFF. The CDR3 DNA reads as TGTGCCAGCAGCGTAGTGGGTAGCGGGGAGACCGGGGAGCTGTTTTTT.

This clonotype was detected only a few times. The chain is built from TRBV6-1 and TRBJ2-2; tentatively, D is TRBD1 (5 bases). Germline V gene lookup returns CDR1 MNHNS and CDR2 SASEGT. V was clipped by 1 base and J by 7 bases, with 13 bases between them. The CDR3 extends over 15 amino acids. CDR3 region: CASSEGTLLGGELFF. CDR3 nucleotide sequence: TGTGCCAGCAGTGAAGGGACACTTCTTGGCGGGGAGCTGTTTTTT.

The chain employs TRBV28 and TRBJ1-2; D not resolved. Trimming shortened V by 3 bases and J by 1 base, and 12 bases separated the two germline ends. Germline lookup yields CDR1 MDHEN and CDR2 SYDVKM. This CDR3 is built from 15 residues. CDR3 coding DNA: TGTGCCAGCAGTTTTAGAGGGCGAATTAACTATGGCTACACCTTC. This gives the protein CASSFRGRINYGYTF.

This clonotype was recorded many times. This chain uses TRBV2 with TRBJ1-1; tentatively, D is TRBD1 (5 bases). The V end was cut by 8 bases, the J end by 0 bases, with 16 bases between. Germline assignment: CDR1 SNHLY and CDR2 FYNNEI. CDR3 length: 15 residues. CDR3 coding DNA: TGTGCCAGCGTCCAGGGCAACGGGGTGAACACTGAAGCTTTCTTT. Translation: CASVQGNGVNTEAFF. Variable domain in full (rest from reference TRBV2 and TRBJ1-1): EPEVTQTPSHQVTQMGQEVILRCVPISNHLYFYWYRQILGQKVEFLVSFYNNEISEKSEIFDDQFSVERPDGSNFTLKIRSTKLEDSAMYFCASVQGNGVNTEAFFGQGTRLTVV.

At least ten counts were recorded for this clonotype. This chain uses TRBV7-9 with TRBJ2-1, with D maybe TRBD1 (6 bases). Trimming took off 5 bases at V and 0 bases at J, with 17 bases between the two ends. CDR1 SEHNR and CDR2 FQNEAQ come from the germline V gene (reference sequence). The CDR3 covers 17 residues. The chain's CDR3 is CASSRLGDTNSYNEQFF. Here the CDR3 DNA reads TGTGCCAGCAGCCGACTGGGGGACACGAACTCCTACAATGAGCAGTTCTTC.

Many counts were recorded for this clonotype. This chain joins TRBV7-6 and TRBJ2-3, with D perhaps TRBD2 (6 bases). Germline loops: CDR1 SGHVS, CDR2 FNYEAQ. The CDR3 covers 14 residues. Trimming took 5 bases from V and 4 from J, leaving 13 bases between them. In nucleotides, the CDR3 is TGTGCCAGCAGCCCCGCGGCGGGGTCAGATACGCAGTATTTT. Residues: CASSPAAGSDTQYF.

This clonotype was counted a single time. The genes are TRBV27 and TRBJ2-3, with D possibly being TRBD2 (5 bases). The CDR3 runs 14 residues. Per germline, CDR1 MNHEY and CDR2 SMNVEV (reference sequence). The ends were cut back, 5 bases at V and 5 bases at J, with 14 bases in the middle. CDR3 sequence reads: CASSPSLLVDTQYF. The CDR3 coding sequence is TGTGCCAGCAGTCCCAGCCTACTAGTAGATACGCAGTATTTT.

This chain connects TRBV6-6 to TRBJ2-3, with D perhaps TRBD2 (6 bases). Germline CDR1 is MNHNY and CDR2 is SVGAGI (reference sequence). The germline V and J ends were trimmed by 8 bases and 7 bases, with 13 bases remaining between them. The CDR3 has 12 amino acids. The CDR3 coding sequence is TGTGCCAGCGGACTACTAGCTCATACGCAGTATTTT. This sequence encodes CASGLLAHTQYF.

This clonotype was counted at least ten times. The gene calls are TRBV7-9 and TRBJ2-1, with 10 bases identical to TRBD2. The CDR3 is 15 residues long. The V and J ends lost 5 bases and 6 bases, in that order; junction bases with no gene match: 7. CDR1 is SEHNR, CDR2 FQNEAQ, per germline (reference sequence). This CDR3 reads CASSTGTSVGNEQFF. As DNA, the CDR3 is TGTGCCAGCAGCACCGGGACTAGCGTCGGCAATGAGCAGTTCTTC.

This clonotype has only a few counts. This sequence joins TRBV7-2 and TRBJ2-1; TRBD1 agrees at 8 bases. The CDR3 length is 13 residues. V shed 4 bases, J shed 6 bases, and the junction held 2 bases outside the gene matches. Germline assignment: CDR1 SGHTA and CDR2 FQGNSA. Written as DNA, the CDR3 is TGTGCCAGCAGCTGGACAGGGCCCAATGAGCAGTTCTTC. The encoded protein is CASSWTGPNEQFF.

The rearrangement uses TRBV20-1 and TRBJ1-6; D might be TRBD1 (5 bases). V lost 3 bases and J 5 bases, leaving 14 bases between the germline ends. Germline V gene lookup returns CDR1 DFQATT and CDR2 SNEGSKA (reference sequence). This CDR3 contains 15 residues. The CDR3 reads CSARSLGRDNSPLHF. Written as DNA, the CDR3 is TGCAGTGCTAGGAGTCTCGGCAGGGATAATTCACCCCTCCACTTT.